The clone carrying this T cell receptor beta chain was recorded many times. The data were obtained in a study of prognosis after radiotherapy for stage I lung cancer. The CDR3 consists of 14 residues. V was pared by 1 base and J by 2 bases, with 8 bases between. The V gene's germline CDR1 is MDHEN and CDR2 SYDVKM. Genomic DNA was the source, and TCR beta CDR3 was amplified from it by two-round multiplex PCR. Amplification during the initial PCR round employed primers specific to each TRBV and TRBJ gene. A single record per CDR3 protein comes from TCRdb applying MiXCR to the multiplex PCR reads. The sample lists roughly 38,000 distinct CDR3 sequences; roughly a quarter were seen once.

The rearrangement links TRBV28 to TRBJ1-1; D gene uncertain. The origin of this receptor is a donor over 45 with non-small cell lung cancer. The sequencing here drew on PBMCs, taken before or after stereotactic body radiation therapy (not recorded which). CDR3 sequence (DNA): TGTGCCAGCAGTTTATCCCAACTTAACACTGAAGCTTTCTTT. Translated: CASSLSQLNTEAFF.